Listed below are T cell receptor beta chains from one sample, sequenced in a study of CD8 T cells in ankylosing spondylitis. Each CDR3 protein gets one entry after TCRdb re-called the 5' RACE reads with MiXCR. The table records around 890,000 distinct CDR3 sequences, approximately 10% of them present only once. Input material: blood, either unsorted or a sorted T cell fraction (not recorded which). Receptors were obtained from a male donor with ankylosing spondylitis. Each CDR3 is given with its conserved first and last residue. D genes are given only for firm matches. Size tells how often a clone was seen (once, few, many) or the class of an expanded clone, and some rows leave it out.

>TRBJ1-2|TRBV27|few|.
TGTGCCAGCAGCTGGGGGTGGAACTATGGCTACACCTTC
CASSWGWNYGYTF
>TRBJ2-1|TRBV29-1|many|.
TGCAGCGTGAGGGTGCGGTCAGAGAGGGATGAGCAGTTCTTC
CSVRVRSERDEQFF
>TRBJ1-3|TRBV7-2|few|.
TGTGCCAGCAGCTCGGGACGGGATGGAAACACCATATATTTT
CASSSGRDGNTIYF
>TRBJ2-3|TRBV20-1|many|.
TGCAGTGCCGGAGGGAGCACAGATACGCAGTATTTT
CSAGGSTDTQYF
>TRBJ2-1|TRBV18|few|.
TGTGCCAGCTCAGACAGCCTCAATGAGCAGTTCTTC
CASSDSLNEQFF
>TRBJ2-7|TRBV3-1|few|TRBD1
TGTGCCAGCAGCCCCAGGGGGAGCGAGCAGTACTTC
CASSPRGSEQYF
>TRBJ2-3|TRBV6-2/TRBV6-3|.|TRBD2
TGTGCCAGCAGTTACTCGAAAAGGTGGCTAGCGGGAAGAGATACGCAGTATTTT
CASSYSKRWLAGRDTQYF
>TRBJ1-6|TRBV12-3/TRBV12-4|few|.
TGTGCCAGCAGTACAGGATATTCACCCCTCCACTTT
CASSTGYSPLHF
>TRBJ1-5|TRBV10-3|.|.
TGTGCCATCAGTGAGTCTTGGGAGGTTGGGTCTCAGCCCCAGCATTTT
CAISESWEVGSQPQHF
>TRBJ2-3|TRBV7-2|many|TRBD2
TGTGCCAGCAGCTTAGCAGCGGGAGGGTCAGATACGCAGTATTTT
CASSLAAGGSDTQYF
>TRBJ2-1|TRBV18|few|.
TGTGCCAGCTCACCCGGCATAGAAGAGCAGTTCTTC
CASSPGIEEQFF
>TRBJ2-1|TRBV7-6|.|.
TGTGCCAGCAGCTCCCGAGGACGGTACAATGAGCAGTTCTTC
CASSSRGRYNEQFF
>TRBJ1-1|TRBV4-1|few|.
TGCGCCAGCAGCCACAGAAGACAGATGAACACTGAAGCTTTCTTT
CASSHRRQMNTEAFF
>TRBJ2-1|TRBV25-1|.|.
TGTGCCAGCAGTGAATCCCCCGGACGTCCGAACAATGAGCAGTTCTTC
CASSESPGRPNNEQFF
>TRBJ2-7|TRBV28|.|.
TGTGCCAGCAGGGACCCAGCCTACGAGCAGTACTTC
CASRDPAYEQYF
>TRBJ1-2|TRBV29-1|.|.
TGCAGCGTTGAAGGTTCGCATGGCTACACCTTC
CSVEGSHGYTF
>TRBJ2-3|TRBV6-2/TRBV6-3|few|.
TGTGCCAGCAGTTACGCGGGAAGCGCAGATACGCAGTATTTT
CASSYAGSADTQYF
>TRBJ2-5|TRBV5-1|few|.
TGCGCCAGCAGCTTGAGGGGTACAGAGACCCAGTACTTC
CASSLRGTETQYF
>TRBJ2-7|TRBV10-3|many|TRBD1
TGTGCCATCAACAAGGACAGGGGGAACGAGCAGTACTTC
CAINKDRGNEQYF
>TRBJ2-5|TRBV5-1|many|.
TGCGCCAGCAGCACAATTGGAGAGACCCAGTACTTC
CASSTIGETQYF
>TRBJ2-3|TRBV7-9|few|.
TGTGCCAGCGGTCCTGACTCTCACACAGATACGCAGTATTTT
CASGPDSHTDTQYF
>TRBJ1-2|TRBV20-1|few|.
TGCAGTGCTAGAGCCCCCGCCGGCTATGGCTACACCTTC
CSARAPAGYGYTF
>TRBJ2-7|TRBV12-3/TRBV12-4|many|.
TGTGCCAGCAGCCGGAGGCAGGGGACGTACGAGCAGTACTTC
CASSRRQGTYEQYF
>TRBJ2-3|TRBV10-3|many|TRBD1
TGTGCCAGCGGTCGACAGGGGGCCGAGTATTTT
CASGRQGAEYF
>TRBJ2-7|TRBV5-1|few|.
TGCGCCAGCAGCCCGGACAGATTAAGCGAGCAGTACTTC
CASSPDRLSEQYF
>TRBJ2-1|TRBV20-1|.|TRBD2
TGCAGTGCCCCGGGACGACGGGGGGGCCGGTACAATGAGCAGTTCTTC
CSAPGRRGGRYNEQFF
>TRBJ2-7|TRBV7-8|.|.
TGTGCCAGCAGCCGGCGGGACAATCGGGCCGAGCAGTACTTC
CASSRRDNRAEQYF
>TRBJ1-1|TRBV10-3|.|.
TGTGCCATCAGTGAGTCGAAAGCCGCCGGGGGGCCAGCTTTCTTT
CAISESKAAGGPAFF
>TRBJ1-6|TRBV4-3|.|.
TGCGCCAGCAGCCAACCATCCGGCGTCCATAATTCACCCCTCCACTTT
CASSQPSGVHNSPLHF
>TRBJ2-7|TRBV28|few|.
TGTGCCAGCAGCCCAGAGAGTATAGAGGCGTACGAGCAGTACTTC
CASSPESIEAYEQYF
>TRBJ1-2|TRBV12-3/TRBV12-4|many|TRBD1
TGTGCCAGCATTAACAGGGGAGAAAGTGGCTACACCTTC
CASINRGESGYTF